These 26 T cell receptor beta chains originate from one sample sequenced in a study of T cell changes during pregnancy in multiple sclerosis. Clones were read by immunoSEQ multiplex PCR, and TCRdb kept only the in-frame ones, dropping some. The table lists approximately 120,000 clones, approximately 96% of them singletons. Here the sequenced sample was peripheral blood, taken after pregnancy. The receptors were gathered from a female donor with multiple sclerosis, enrolled in a pregnancy study.

The chain has TRBV19 and TRBJ2-7, with D possibly TRBD2 on 6 matching bases. Trimming stripped 7 bases from V and 0 bases from J, with 16 bases between. Germline CDR1 is LNHDA and CDR2 is SQIVND (reference sequence). CDR3 length: 15 residues. The CDR3 bases are TGTGCCAGTACCGATGGGTCTAGCGACTCCTACGAGCAGTACTTC. This gives the protein CASTDGSSDSYEQYF.

The chain has TRBV19 and TRBJ2-7; 7 nucleotides match TRBD2. V lost 3 bases to trimming and J lost 3 bases; unmatched junction nucleotides: 14. The germline CDR1 and CDR2 sequences are LNHDA and SQIVND (reference sequence). This CDR3 has 17 amino acids. In DNA form, the CDR3 reads TGTGCCAGTAGTATCGGGTTACGACTAGCAGATATCTACGAGCAGTACTTC. Translated, it gives CASSIGLRLADIYEQYF.

The chain carries TRBV6-6 and TRBJ2-7, with D perhaps matching TRBD2 (6 bases). This CDR3 contains 14 residues. CDR1 is MNHNY, CDR2 SVGAGI, per germline (reference sequence). V gave up 5 bases and J gave up 2 bases, with 13 bases separating them. CDR3 coding DNA: TGTGCCAGCAGTCGGCGGGACTTCCCCTACGAGCAGTACTTC. Protein product: CASSRRDFPYEQYF.

V and J are TRBV13 and TRBJ2-7; 8 bases align to TRBD2. J gave up 3 bases and V 3 bases, and 16 bases lay outside the gene matches. The germline gives CDR1 PRHDT, CDR2 FYEKMQ (reference sequence). The CDR3 length is 18 residues. CDR3 loop: CASSFFSNSRGGNYEQYF. The DNA for the CDR3 is TGTGCCAGCAGCTTTTTTTCGAATAGCCGGGGGGGAAACTACGAGCAGTACTTC. Full variable domain (remainder filled in from reference TRBV13 and TRBJ2-7): AAGVIQSPRHLIKEKRETATLKCYPIPRHDTVYWYQQGPGQDPQFLISFYEKMQSDKGSIPDRFSAQQFSDYHSELNMSSLELGDSALYFCASSFFSNSRGGNYEQYFGPGTRLTVT.

The chain couples TRBV18 to TRBJ1-2; D not resolved. The CDR3 sequence is 14 residues long. Germline CDR1 and CDR2: KGHSH and LQKENI. The V and J ends lost 0 bases and 3 bases respectively, with 8 bases between them. The CDR3 region is CASSPPLLDYGYTF. CDR3 nucleotide sequence: TGTGCCAGCTCACCACCCCTGCTAGACTATGGCTACACCTTC.

The rearrangement uses TRBV6-1 and TRBJ1-5; 12 bases fit TRBD1. J gave up 9 bases and V 5 bases, and 5 bases lay outside the gene matches. Germline V CDR1 and CDR2: MNHNS, SASEGT. This CDR3 is built from 14 residues. CDR3 residues: CASSSGQGARPQHF. In nucleotides, the CDR3 is TGTGCCAGCAGTTCGGGACAGGGGGCGCGGCCCCAGCATTTT.

This chain connects TRBV19 to TRBJ1-4; D may be TRBD1 (5 bases). V lost 5 bases, J lost 4 bases, and 20 bases lay in between. Germline lookup yields CDR1 LNHDA and CDR2 SQIVND (reference sequence). There are 17 residues in the CDR3. This CDR3 is CASSSRRDRLGNEKLFF. The CDR3 nucleotides are TGTGCCAGTAGTTCCAGGCGGGACCGCCTGGGTAATGAAAAACTGTTTTTT.

The V and J genes are TRBV10-3 and TRBJ2-7; 12 nucleotides match TRBD2. Looked up from germline, CDR1 is ENHRY and CDR2 is SYGVKD. The CDR3 is 14 amino acids. The V segment lost 5 bases and the J segment 6 bases; nucleotides outside the gene matches: 5. The chain's CDR3 is CAISLAGGPGEQYF. For the CDR3, the DNA is TGTGCCATCAGTCTAGCGGGAGGGCCGGGCGAGCAGTACTTC.

The genes are TRBV29-1 and TRBJ1-1; 9 positions agree with TRBD1. The length of the CDR3 is 14 residues. J gave up 1 base and V 3 bases, and 3 bases lay outside the gene matches. The germline V gene encodes CDR1 SQVTM and CDR2 ANQGSEA. CDR3 DNA sequence: TGCAGCGTTGATGGGGGACAGGGGAACACTGAAGCTTTCTTT. This gives the protein CSVDGGQGNTEAFF.

The J gene is TRBJ2-7, the V gene TRBV28, with no clear D. CDR3 length equals 11 residues. Germline loops: CDR1 MDHEN, CDR2 SYDVKM. The ends were cut back, 6 bases at V and 2 bases at J, with 5 bases in the middle. CDR3 in DNA: TGTGCCAGCAGACGGGCCTACGAGCAGTACTTC. Its protein is CASRRAYEQYF.

This clone was found once. The rearrangement joins TRBV18 to TRBJ2-1, with TRBD2 matching over 10 bases. This CDR3 region has 16 residues. Germline CDR1 reads KGHSH; CDR2 reads LQKENI. V lost 3 bases to trimming and J lost 5 bases; unmatched junction nucleotides: 7. CDR3: CASSPRTSGSHNEQFF. The CDR3 nucleotides read TGTGCCAGCTCACCCAGGACTAGCGGAAGCCACAATGAGCAGTTCTTC.

This clone was seen a single time. The chain recombines TRBV18 with TRBJ1-1; possibly TRBD1 for D (6 bases). The V gene lost 4 bases and the J gene lost 1 base, with 13 bases spanning the gap. There are 15 residues in the CDR3. The germline CDR1 and CDR2 sequences are KGHSH and LQKENI. CDR3 bases: TGTGCCAGCTCACAAGCCAGGACAGAGAACACTGAAGCTTTCTTT. Amino acid sequence: CASSQARTENTEAFF.

The V and J genes are TRBV6-5 and TRBJ2-2, with a tentative D call TRBD1 (6 bases). CDR3 length: 13 amino acids. In germline, CDR1 is MNHEY, CDR2 SVGAGI. With 5 bases removed from V and 8 bases from J, the gap between germline ends came to 12 bases. CDR3 sequence reads: CASSTHRAGELFF. The CDR3, as DNA: TGTGCCAGCAGTACCCACAGGGCTGGGGAGCTGTTTTTT.

This clone was counted a single time. The V call is TRBV5-6, the J call TRBJ1-5; maybe TRBD1 (6 bases). The V end lost 0 bases, the J end lost 5 bases, and 9 bases lay between the germline ends. Germline V gene data show CDR1 as SGHDT and CDR2 as YYEEEE. This CDR3 comprises 14 residues. This CDR3 is CASSLGGGDQPQHF. The CDR3 bases are TGTGCCAGCAGCTTGGGAGGGGGAGATCAGCCCCAGCATTTT.

For this clone: A read error may produce the germline difference seen at one junction end. V and J are TRBV14 and TRBJ2-7; 7 bases agree with TRBD2. The CDR3 runs to 13 residues. Germline V CDR1 and CDR2: SGHDN, FVKESK. CDR3 region: CASSQVGGIEQYF. The DNA for the CDR3 is TGTGCCAGCAGTCAAGTGGGGGGGATCGAGCAGTACTTC.

V and J are TRBV5-4 and TRBJ2-6, with D perhaps TRBD2 (5 bases). CDR3 length equals 17 residues. Germline CDR1 is SGHNT and CDR2 is YYREEE (reference sequence). V lost 1 base to trimming and J lost 2 bases, with 13 bases between them. Here the CDR3 reads CASSLLIAGAGANVLTF. In DNA form, the CDR3 reads TGTGCCAGCAGCTTGTTGATTGCGGGCGCTGGGGCCAACGTCCTGACTTTC.

The chain carries TRBV15 and TRBJ2-2; weak D call: TRBD1 (6 bases). CDR1 LNHNV and CDR2 YYDKDF come from the germline V gene (reference sequence). Trimming took 1 base from V and 3 from J, leaving 9 bases between them. This CDR3 has 15 amino acids. The CDR3 sequence: CATSRGTDYTGELFF. In DNA, the CDR3 is TGTGCCACCAGCAGAGGGACAGACTACACCGGGGAGCTGTTTTTT.

CDR3 nucleotides: TGTGCCAGCAGTATTCAATACGAGCAGTACTTC. Its protein product is CASSIQYEQYF. J is TRBJ2-7 and V is TRBV28; D not resolved. V gave up 5 bases and J gave up 4 bases, with 6 bases separating them. The length of the CDR3 is 11 residues. Germline V lookup: CDR1 MDHEN, CDR2 SYDVKM.

CDR3 DNA sequence: TGTGCCAGCAGTGTCAGGGGAGGGGGGAATCAGCCCCAGCATTTT. This codes for CASSVRGGGNQPQHF. This chain uses TRBV2 with TRBJ1-5, with D perhaps matching TRBD1 (6 bases). Deletions cut 4 bases from V and 4 bases from J, with 14 bases between. The germline V gene encodes CDR1 SNHLY and CDR2 FYNNEI. The CDR3 length is 15 residues.

The V call is TRBV11-1, the J call TRBJ1-2; D is unclear. CDR1 is SGHAT and CDR2 is FQDESV in the germline V gene (reference sequence). V shed 3 bases and J shed 1 base, with 15 bases lying between them. The CDR3 extends over 16 amino acids. The CDR3 spells CASSLVPKGVNYGYTF. CDR3 bases: TGTGCCAGCAGCTTGGTCCCAAAAGGAGTTAACTATGGCTACACCTTC.

J is TRBJ2-7 and V is TRBV7-2; TRBD1 might be the D (5 bases). From germline, CDR1 is SGHTA and CDR2 FQGNSA. V lost 3 bases and J lost 1, with 13 bases in between. The CDR3 loop spans 15 amino acids. The CDR3 DNA follows: TGTGCCAGCAGCTTCCAGGACACCGAGTCCTACGAGCAGTACTTC. It specifies CASSFQDTESYEQYF.

The CDR3 spells CASSLDSGMVYEQYF. CDR3 bases: TGTGCCAGCAGCTTAGATAGCGGGATGGTCTACGAGCAGTACTTC. The gene calls are TRBV7-9 and TRBJ2-7; 8 bases fit TRBD2. The ends lost 1 base at V and 3 bases at J; junction bases unmatched: 5. Germline V lookup: CDR1 SEHNR, CDR2 FQNEAQ (reference sequence). The CDR3 extends over 15 amino acids.

This sequence joins TRBV18 and TRBJ1-2; TRBD1 aligns across 7 bases. Germline V CDR1 and CDR2: KGHSH, LQKENI. The length of the CDR3 is 13 residues. V dropped 2 bases and J dropped 8; count of bases not matched to a gene: 5. The CDR3 DNA follows: TGTGCCAGCTCACCAACAGGGGCGCTCGGCTACACCTTC. Translation gives CASSPTGALGYTF.

The rearrangement joins TRBV27 to TRBJ2-7, with D possibly TRBD2 on 7 matching bases. There are 16 residues in the CDR3. Germline values: CDR1 MNHEY, CDR2 SMNVEV (reference sequence). The germline V and J ends were trimmed by 3 bases and 0 bases, with 15 bases remaining between them. The CDR3 region is CASSLGGAMGSYEQYF. For the CDR3, the DNA is TGTGCCAGCAGTTTGGGGGGGGCGATGGGCTCCTACGAGCAGTACTTC.

The rearrangement joins TRBV28 to TRBJ2-7, with 12 nucleotides matching TRBD2. V lost 5 bases and J lost 6; bases outside the gene matches: 5. The CDR3 has 14 amino acids. Germline V gene data show CDR1 as MDHEN and CDR2 as SYDVKM. As DNA, the CDR3 is TGTGCCAGCAGTGAACTAGCGGGAGGATCCGAGCAGTACTTC. Translating gives CASSELAGGSEQYF.

The chain combines TRBV7-2 with TRBJ2-3; 10 bases are a match to TRBD1. Germline loops: CDR1 SGHTA, CDR2 FQGNSA. Germline trimming cut 5 bases from V and 4 bases from J; bases unmatched to any gene: 9. The CDR3 covers 16 residues. In DNA form, the CDR3 reads TGTGCCAGCAGCCTAGGGGGACAGGGGACTGCAGATACGCAGTATTTT. Its protein product is CASSLGGQGTADTQYF.